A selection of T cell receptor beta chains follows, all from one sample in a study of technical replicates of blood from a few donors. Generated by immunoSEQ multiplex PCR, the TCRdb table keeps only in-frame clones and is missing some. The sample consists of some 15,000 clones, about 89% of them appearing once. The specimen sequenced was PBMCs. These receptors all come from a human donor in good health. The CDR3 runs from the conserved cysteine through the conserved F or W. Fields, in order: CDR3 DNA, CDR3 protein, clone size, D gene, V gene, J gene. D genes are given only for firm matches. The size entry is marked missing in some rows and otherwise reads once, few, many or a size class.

cdr3_nt: TGTGCCAGCAGCCCTAGCGGAAATAGCGCAGATACGCAGTATTTT
cdr3_aa: CASSPSGNSADTQYF
clone_size: -
d_call: TRBD2
v_call: TRBV6-1
j_call: TRBJ2-3

cdr3_nt: TGCAGCTCGGCGAAGGAGCGGGGCCAGTACTTC
cdr3_aa: CSSAKERGQYF
clone_size: -
d_call: TRBD2
v_call: TRBV29-1
j_call: TRBJ2-5

cdr3_nt: TGTGCCACCAGCAGAGGCCGGTTACAGGTTAGTGACGAGCAGTACTTC
cdr3_aa: CATSRGRLQVSDEQYF
clone_size: -
d_call: -
v_call: TRBV15
j_call: TRBJ2-7

cdr3_nt: TGCAGCGTTGAAACTAGCGGGAGGACCAACACCGGGGAGCTGTTTTTT
cdr3_aa: CSVETSGRTNTGELFF
clone_size: -
d_call: TRBD2
v_call: TRBV29-1
j_call: TRBJ2-2

cdr3_nt: TGTGCCAGCAGTGACCGGGGACTAGCGGACCTCAAAAACATTCAGTACTTC
cdr3_aa: CASSDRGLADLKNIQYF
clone_size: -
d_call: TRBD2
v_call: TRBV6-1
j_call: TRBJ2-4

cdr3_nt: TGTGCCAGCTCACCAAACACACCCGGGACTAGCGGGAGTTACGACGAGCAGTACTTC
cdr3_aa: CASSPNTPGTSGSYDEQYF
clone_size: once
d_call: TRBD2
v_call: TRBV18
j_call: TRBJ2-7

cdr3_nt: TGTGCCAGCCGGGACTCCGGTGGATGGGAGCAGTACTTC
cdr3_aa: CASRDSGGWEQYF
clone_size: few
d_call: -
v_call: TRBV2
j_call: TRBJ2-7

cdr3_nt: TGCGCCAGCAGCTTGGGACAGGGGGCCTATGGCTACACCTTC
cdr3_aa: CASSLGQGAYGYTF
clone_size: once
d_call: TRBD1
v_call: TRBV5-1
j_call: TRBJ1-2

cdr3_nt: TGTGCCAGCAGTGACTCAAGCGGAACCTACGAGCAGTACTTC
cdr3_aa: CASSDSSGTYEQYF
clone_size: few
d_call: -
v_call: TRBV6-4
j_call: TRBJ2-7

cdr3_nt: TGTGCCAGCAGCTTAGGGCAGAAAACCTACGAGCAGTACTTC
cdr3_aa: CASSLGQKTYEQYF
clone_size: -
d_call: -
v_call: TRBV7-2
j_call: TRBJ2-7

cdr3_nt: TGCGCCAGCAATGAAAAATTCCCCCCCCCAAATCAGCCCCAGCATTTT
cdr3_aa: CASNEKFPPPNQPQHF
clone_size: -
d_call: -
v_call: TRBV10-1
j_call: TRBJ1-5

cdr3_nt: TGTGCCAGCAGTACTGGGACAGGTCCTTCTGGAAACACCATATATTTT
cdr3_aa: CASSTGTGPSGNTIYF
clone_size: -
d_call: TRBD1
v_call: TRBV7-6
j_call: TRBJ1-3

cdr3_nt: TGTGCCAGTAGTCCGTCCCGGGACAGGGCTGGGGCCAACGTCCTGACTTTC
cdr3_aa: CASSPSRDRAGANVLTF
clone_size: -
d_call: TRBD1
v_call: TRBV19
j_call: TRBJ2-6

cdr3_nt: TGTGCCAGCAGCCCGACAGGGCCCTACGAGCAGTACTTC
cdr3_aa: CASSPTGPYEQYF
clone_size: few
d_call: TRBD1
v_call: TRBV2
j_call: TRBJ2-7

cdr3_nt: TGCAGCGTTGAAGAGGCAGACAGGGGATGGCAGCCCCAGCATTTT
cdr3_aa: CSVEEADRGWQPQHF
clone_size: -
d_call: TRBD1
v_call: TRBV29-1
j_call: TRBJ1-5

cdr3_nt: TGTGCCAGCAGCTCAGGGAAGGGGCTCCGGCCCCAGCATTTT
cdr3_aa: CASSSGKGLRPQHF
clone_size: -
d_call: -
v_call: TRBV13
j_call: TRBJ1-5

cdr3_nt: TGTGCCAGCAGTGAACTAGCGGGAGGGCCCCATGAGCAGTTCTTC
cdr3_aa: CASSELAGGPHEQFF
clone_size: -
d_call: TRBD2
v_call: TRBV2
j_call: TRBJ2-1

cdr3_nt: TGTGCCAGCAAGGGGTGGAACACCGGGGAGCTGTTTTTT
cdr3_aa: CASKGWNTGELFF
clone_size: -
d_call: -
v_call: TRBV6-5
j_call: TRBJ2-2

cdr3_nt: TGTGCCAGCAGCTTTACCACCGGCACTGAAGCTTTCTTT
cdr3_aa: CASSFTTGTEAFF
clone_size: few
d_call: -
v_call: TRBV11-3
j_call: TRBJ1-1

cdr3_nt: TGCGCCAGCAGCCCGCTGGGACAGCAAAGTAATGAAAAACTGTTTTTT
cdr3_aa: CASSPLGQQSNEKLFF
clone_size: -
d_call: TRBD1
v_call: TRBV5-1
j_call: TRBJ1-4

cdr3_nt: TGTGCCTGGAGTACGGGGAATACGCAGTATTTT
cdr3_aa: CAWSTGNTQYF
clone_size: -
d_call: -
v_call: TRBV30
j_call: TRBJ2-3

cdr3_nt: TGTGCCAGCAGCTTGGCTAGCGAACCCTACAATGAGCAGTTCTTC
cdr3_aa: CASSLASEPYNEQFF
clone_size: -
d_call: -
v_call: TRBV5-4
j_call: TRBJ2-1

cdr3_nt: TGTGCCAGCAGCTTAGGCCGTCCGAACATTCAGTACTTC
cdr3_aa: CASSLGRPNIQYF
clone_size: -
d_call: -
v_call: TRBV13
j_call: TRBJ2-4

cdr3_nt: TGCGCCAGCAGCTCGCAGGGTATTAACACTGAAGCTTTCTTT
cdr3_aa: CASSSQGINTEAFF
clone_size: -
d_call: -
v_call: TRBV5-1
j_call: TRBJ1-1

cdr3_nt: TGTGCCAGCTCACCCAGGACTAGCGGGAGCGAAAAGCAGTTCTTC
cdr3_aa: CASSPRTSGSEKQFF
clone_size: -
d_call: TRBD2
v_call: TRBV18
j_call: TRBJ2-1

cdr3_nt: TGCGCCAGTACCACCAGCGGAGCCTACACCGGGGAGCTGTTTTTT
cdr3_aa: CASTTSGAYTGELFF
clone_size: -
d_call: -
v_call: TRBV5-1
j_call: TRBJ2-2

cdr3_nt: TGTGCCAGCAGTGAATTCATGGGACAGGGGGACGGCTACACCTTC
cdr3_aa: CASSEFMGQGDGYTF
clone_size: -
d_call: TRBD1
v_call: TRBV6-1
j_call: TRBJ1-2

cdr3_nt: TGTGCCAGCAGCGCAAACGGCGGGAACACCGGGGAGCTGTTTTTT
cdr3_aa: CASSANGGNTGELFF
clone_size: -
d_call: -
v_call: TRBV7-3
j_call: TRBJ2-2

cdr3_nt: TGTGCCAGCAGCCCTGTGTTCAGGGGTCCTGGAAACACCATATATTTT
cdr3_aa: CASSPVFRGPGNTIYF
clone_size: -
d_call: -
v_call: TRBV9
j_call: TRBJ1-3

cdr3_nt: TGTGCCAGCAGTTACTCTCGGACTAGCATCTCCTACGAGCAGTACTTC
cdr3_aa: CASSYSRTSISYEQYF
clone_size: once
d_call: TRBD2
v_call: TRBV6-5
j_call: TRBJ2-7

cdr3_nt: TGTGCCAGCAGTTACTCGTACAGGAAGGACACTGAAGCTTTCTTT
cdr3_aa: CASSYSYRKDTEAFF
clone_size: few
d_call: -
v_call: TRBV6-5
j_call: TRBJ1-1

cdr3_nt: TGTGCCAGCAGCCTCGAGTTTTCTGGAAACACCATATATTTT
cdr3_aa: CASSLEFSGNTIYF
clone_size: -
d_call: -
v_call: TRBV27
j_call: TRBJ1-3

cdr3_nt: TGTGCCAGCAGGTCTGGACTAGCGAGTGGGGATACGCAGTATTTT
cdr3_aa: CASRSGLASGDTQYF
clone_size: -
d_call: TRBD2
v_call: TRBV7-8
j_call: TRBJ2-3

cdr3_nt: TGTGCCAGCAGAGCAATTGGGGCGGGAGTGTTAGCAGAGACCCAGTACTTC
cdr3_aa: CASRAIGAGVLAETQYF
clone_size: -
d_call: TRBD2
v_call: TRBV27
j_call: TRBJ2-5

cdr3_nt: TGCAGCGTGGGGCTAGCGGGAGGATTGTACCAAGAGACCCAGTACTTC
cdr3_aa: CSVGLAGGLYQETQYF
clone_size: -
d_call: TRBD2
v_call: TRBV29-1
j_call: TRBJ2-5

cdr3_nt: TGTGCCAACGGACCGGGACATCCCTACGAGCAGTACTTC
cdr3_aa: CANGPGHPYEQYF
clone_size: -
d_call: -
v_call: TRBV10-3
j_call: TRBJ2-7

cdr3_nt: TGCGCCAGCAGCCAGGGACAGATGGGAACTGAAGCTTTCTTT
cdr3_aa: CASSQGQMGTEAFF
clone_size: once
d_call: TRBD1
v_call: TRBV5-1
j_call: TRBJ1-1

cdr3_nt: TGTGCCTGGAAAAATCTAGGCCTCTCTGGGGCCAACGTCCTGACTTTC
cdr3_aa: CAWKNLGLSGANVLTF
clone_size: -
d_call: -
v_call: TRBV30
j_call: TRBJ2-6

cdr3_nt: TGTGCCAGCGGGGGCGGAGCGGGGAGCTCCTACAATGAGCAGTTCTTC
cdr3_aa: CASGGGAGSSYNEQFF
clone_size: -
d_call: -
v_call: TRBV7-9
j_call: TRBJ2-1

cdr3_nt: TGTGCCAGCAGCGCCCACGGGACTCAGTCTGGTCTAGCCTTC
cdr3_aa: CASSAHGTQSGLAF
clone_size: -
d_call: -
v_call: TRBV9
j_call: TRBJ2-7

cdr3_nt: TGTGCCAGCAGCGACAGGGGGAGCTCCTACAATGAGCAGTTCTTC
cdr3_aa: CASSDRGSSYNEQFF
clone_size: once
d_call: TRBD1
v_call: TRBV7-9
j_call: TRBJ2-1

cdr3_nt: TGCGCCAGCAGTAAAGGGTCTAGCGGAAGCACCGGGGAGCTGTTTTTT
cdr3_aa: CASSKGSSGSTGELFF
clone_size: -
d_call: TRBD2
v_call: TRBV10-2
j_call: TRBJ2-2

cdr3_nt: TGTGCCAGCACCACCCGGGGGTACGAGCAGTACTTC
cdr3_aa: CASTTRGYEQYF
clone_size: -
d_call: -
v_call: TRBV6-5
j_call: TRBJ2-7

cdr3_nt: TGTGCCAGTAGTACCTACGGGACTAGCTCCTACGAGCAGTACTTC
cdr3_aa: CASSTYGTSSYEQYF
clone_size: -
d_call: TRBD2
v_call: TRBV19
j_call: TRBJ2-7

cdr3_nt: TGTGCCAGCAGTCCCTCCCGGCGGGGCTACACCTTC
cdr3_aa: CASSPSRRGYTF
clone_size: -
d_call: -
v_call: TRBV19
j_call: TRBJ1-2